A selection of T cell receptor beta chains follows, all from one sample in a study of post-analysis software for immune sequencing data. TCRdb re-called the PCR reads through MiXCR, storing one row per CDR3 protein. The data contain about 770,000 distinct CDR3 sequences, around 46% of them seen just once; the ten biggest clones take up around 4.7%. What was sequenced was blood. The receptors here all came from a girl aged 10-17 years with multiple sclerosis. Both conserved end residues are part of each CDR3. Clone size is shown for a subset of rows, as once, few, many or a class of expanded clone.

j_gene,abundance,v_gene,CDR3aa
TRBJ2-7,once,TRBV20-1,CSVPRGLAYEQYF
TRBJ2-1,.,TRBV4-2,CASSRPPSSYNEQFF
TRBJ2-3,few,TRBV5-1,CASSRGQGDTDTQYF
TRBJ2-1,.,TRBV5-5,CASSLEGAYPNEQFF
TRBJ2-1,.,TRBV10-3,CAIREPSSYNEQFF
TRBJ2-7,few,TRBV13,CASSSHRVREQYF
TRBJ2-7,.,TRBV12-3/TRBV12-4,CASSSGPSMAYEQYF
TRBJ2-3,.,TRBV29-1,CSVDRAGSTDTQYF
TRBJ2-1,.,TRBV6-6,CASWIAGSYNEQFF
TRBJ2-1,few,TRBV19,CASSPSAAGGNEQFF
TRBJ1-5,.,TRBV15,CATSRAVAGSDQSQHF
TRBJ2-1,few,TRBV3-1,CASSQSPGSPYNEQFF
TRBJ2-1,once,TRBV7-9,CASSPPQSVPEQFF
TRBJ2-1,.,TRBV13,CASSPRDRFHEQFF
TRBJ2-3,.,TRBV7-6,CASSPAGGYTDTQYF
TRBJ2-7,.,TRBV6-5,CTSSYGLAGGPNSYEQYF
TRBJ2-1,.,TRBV15,CATSGASGRGYEQFF
TRBJ1-1,.,TRBV10-3,CAISGSGQPGTEAFF
TRBJ1-1,.,TRBV12-3/TRBV12-4,CASSLTGVTEAFF
TRBJ1-6,few,TRBV7-2,CASSLVLGGSSPLHF
TRBJ1-5,.,TRBV30,CAWSVPDRGNQPQHF
.,once,TRBV4-3,CASSQDLGGSYNEQYF
TRBJ2-7,.,TRBV20-1,CSAIGGGGTSYEQYF
TRBJ1-2,.,TRBV20-1,CSAPSGPKSGYTF
TRBJ2-7,few,TRBV12-3/TRBV12-4,CASKSSGSSYEQYF
TRBJ2-3,.,TRBV28,CASRPTGASVDTQYF
TRBJ1-5,.,TRBV6-1,CASSEVHNQPQHF
TRBJ1-2,few,TRBV4-1,CASSQDSPAYGYTF
TRBJ2-3,few,TRBV4-3,CASSQDTGGASRYF
TRBJ2-1,few,TRBV24-1,CATRGQGANEQFF
TRBJ1-1,.,TRBV5-5,CASSLLAGTEAFF
TRBJ1-1,.,TRBV20-1,CSAREYPLNTEAFF
TRBJ1-1,.,TRBV13,CASSLSRTVNTEAFF
TRBJ2-1,few,TRBV20-1,CSAMPGLASNEQFF
TRBJ2-5,.,TRBV7-2,CASSPTGGWETQYF
TRBJ2-1,.,TRBV20-1,CSAMDNEQFF
TRBJ2-7,.,TRBV10-3,CAIKEGHRFDYEQYF
TRBJ2-1,.,TRBV7-9,CASSPMTSATGNEQFF